What follows is one TCR beta chain and its context. Primers used in a second PCR of roughly 6 to 11 cycles were a sample-barcoded 5' primer and a J-beta primer mix. Using its own MiXCR run on the 5' RACE reads, TCRdb lists one record per CDR3 protein. The table shows 1.5 million to 2 million distinct CDR3 sequences, with almost 35% occurring only once. Per the germline V gene, CDR1 is SGDLS and CDR2 is YYNGEE. J gave up 4 bases and V 2 bases, and 5 bases lay outside the gene matches. The CDR3 runs 14 residues. The data derive from a study of blood T cells in healthy people across ages. V is TRBV9 and J is TRBJ1-1; 7 bases are a match to TRBD1. This clonotype was sampled from a woman aged 25 to 39 in good health. The sample taken for sequencing was blood. For the CDR3, the DNA is TGTGCCAGCAGCGTCGACAGGGTGGGCACTGAAGCTTTCTTT. This encodes CASSVDRVGTEAFF.